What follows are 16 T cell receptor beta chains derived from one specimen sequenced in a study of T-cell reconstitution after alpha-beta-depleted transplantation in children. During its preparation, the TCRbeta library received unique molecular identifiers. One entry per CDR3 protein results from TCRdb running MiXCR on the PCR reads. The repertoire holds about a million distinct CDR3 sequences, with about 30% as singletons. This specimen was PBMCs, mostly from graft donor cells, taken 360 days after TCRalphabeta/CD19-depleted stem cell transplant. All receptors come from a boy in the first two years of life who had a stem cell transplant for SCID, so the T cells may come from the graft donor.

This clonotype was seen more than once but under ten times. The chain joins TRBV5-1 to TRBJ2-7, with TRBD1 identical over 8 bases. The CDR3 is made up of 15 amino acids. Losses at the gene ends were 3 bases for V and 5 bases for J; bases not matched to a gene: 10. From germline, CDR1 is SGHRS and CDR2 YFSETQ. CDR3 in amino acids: CASSSGQGGADEQYF. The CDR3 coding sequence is TGCGCCAGCAGCTCTGGACAGGGAGGAGCGGACGAGCAGTACTTC.

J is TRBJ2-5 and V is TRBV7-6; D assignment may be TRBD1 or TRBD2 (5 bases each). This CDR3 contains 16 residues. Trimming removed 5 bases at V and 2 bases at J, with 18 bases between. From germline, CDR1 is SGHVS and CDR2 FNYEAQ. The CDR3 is CASSRLGTKQQETQYF. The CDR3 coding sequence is TGTGCCAGCAGCCGGCTGGGGACCAAACAACAAGAGACCCAGTACTTC.

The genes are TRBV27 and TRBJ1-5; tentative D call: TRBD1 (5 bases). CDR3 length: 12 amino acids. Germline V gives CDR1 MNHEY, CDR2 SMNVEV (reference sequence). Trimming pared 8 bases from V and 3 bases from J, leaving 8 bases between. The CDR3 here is CASGGNNQPQHF. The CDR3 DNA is TGTGCCAGCGGGGGTAACAATCAGCCCCAGCATTTT.

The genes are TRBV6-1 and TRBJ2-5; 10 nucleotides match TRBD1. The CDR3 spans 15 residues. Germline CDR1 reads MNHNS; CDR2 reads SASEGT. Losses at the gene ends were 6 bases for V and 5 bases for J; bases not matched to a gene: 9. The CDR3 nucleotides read TGTGCCAGCAGCCGGATGACAGGGGGCCGGGAGACCCAGTACTTC. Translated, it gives CASSRMTGGRETQYF.

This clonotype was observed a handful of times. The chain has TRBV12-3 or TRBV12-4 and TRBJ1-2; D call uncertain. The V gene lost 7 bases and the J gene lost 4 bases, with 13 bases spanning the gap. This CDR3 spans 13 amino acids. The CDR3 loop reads CASTAQEVYGYTF. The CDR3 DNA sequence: TGTGCCAGCACCGCCCAGGAGGTCTATGGCTACACCTTC.

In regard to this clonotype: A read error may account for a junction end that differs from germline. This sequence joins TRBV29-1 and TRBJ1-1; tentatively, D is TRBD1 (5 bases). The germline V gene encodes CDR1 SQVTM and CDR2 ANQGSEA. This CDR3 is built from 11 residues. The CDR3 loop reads CSVEGGAFGYF. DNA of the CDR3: TGCAGCGTTGAGGGAGGGGCCTTTGGGTACTTT.

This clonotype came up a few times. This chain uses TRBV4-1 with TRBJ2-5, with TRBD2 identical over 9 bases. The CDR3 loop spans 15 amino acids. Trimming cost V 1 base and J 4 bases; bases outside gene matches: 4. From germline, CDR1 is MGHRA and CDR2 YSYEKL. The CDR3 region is CASSQAAGGGETQYF. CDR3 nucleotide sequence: TGCGCCAGCAGCCAAGCAGCGGGGGGTGGAGAGACCCAGTACTTC.

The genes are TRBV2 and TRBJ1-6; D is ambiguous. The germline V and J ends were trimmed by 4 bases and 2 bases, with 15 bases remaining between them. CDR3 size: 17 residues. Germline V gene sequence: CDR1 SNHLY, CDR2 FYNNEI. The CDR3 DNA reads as TGTGCCAGCAGTGCTACAATATCAGCTACCTATAATTCACCCCTCCACTTT. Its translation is CASSATISATYNSPLHF.

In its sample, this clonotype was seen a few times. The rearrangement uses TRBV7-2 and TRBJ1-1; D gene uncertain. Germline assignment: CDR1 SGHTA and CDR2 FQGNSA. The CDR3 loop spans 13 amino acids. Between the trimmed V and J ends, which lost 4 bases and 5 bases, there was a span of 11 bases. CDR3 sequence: CASSSRVPTEAFF. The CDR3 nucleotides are TGTGCCAGCAGCTCAAGGGTTCCTACTGAAGCTTTCTTT.

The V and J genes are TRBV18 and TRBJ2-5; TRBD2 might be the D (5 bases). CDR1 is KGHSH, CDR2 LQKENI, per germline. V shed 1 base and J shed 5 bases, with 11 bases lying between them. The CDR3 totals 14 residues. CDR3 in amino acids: CASSPQLGGETQYF. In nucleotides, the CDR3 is TGTGCCAGCTCACCACAACTGGGCGGGGAGACCCAGTACTTC.

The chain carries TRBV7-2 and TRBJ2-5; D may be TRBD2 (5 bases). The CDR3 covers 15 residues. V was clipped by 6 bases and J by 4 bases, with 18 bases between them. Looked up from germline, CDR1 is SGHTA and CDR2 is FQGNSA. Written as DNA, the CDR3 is TGTGCCAGCAGTCCCTCCATTACGGGGTCAGAGACCCAGTACTTC. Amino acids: CASSPSITGSETQYF.

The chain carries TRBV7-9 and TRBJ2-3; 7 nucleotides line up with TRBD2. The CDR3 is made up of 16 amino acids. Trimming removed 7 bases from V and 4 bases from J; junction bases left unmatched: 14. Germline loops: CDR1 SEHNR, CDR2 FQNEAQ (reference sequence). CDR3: CASTPGRGSGSDTQYF. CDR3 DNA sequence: TGTGCCAGCACCCCGGGGCGGGGGTCCGGGTCAGATACGCAGTATTTT.

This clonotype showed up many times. CDR3 in amino acids: CASSLLGQGANTGELFF. For the CDR3, the DNA is TGTGCCAGCAGTTTATTGGGACAGGGGGCAAACACCGGGGAGCTGTTTTTT. The J gene is TRBJ2-2, the V gene TRBV27; 12 positions agree with TRBD1. The V and J ends lost 1 base and 2 bases, in that order; junction bases with no gene match: 2. Germline CDR1 and CDR2: MNHEY and SMNVEV (reference sequence). The length of the CDR3 is 17 residues.

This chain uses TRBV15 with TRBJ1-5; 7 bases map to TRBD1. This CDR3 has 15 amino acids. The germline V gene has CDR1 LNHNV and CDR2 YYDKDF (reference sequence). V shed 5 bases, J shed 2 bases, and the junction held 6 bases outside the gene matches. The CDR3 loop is CATSAAGTGNQPQHF. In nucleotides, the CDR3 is TGTGCCACCAGCGCCGCAGGGACAGGCAATCAGCCCCAGCATTTT.

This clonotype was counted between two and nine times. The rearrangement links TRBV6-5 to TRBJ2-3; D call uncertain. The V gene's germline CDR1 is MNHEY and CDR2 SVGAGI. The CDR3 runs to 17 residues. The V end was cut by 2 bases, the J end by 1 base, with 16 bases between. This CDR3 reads CASSYRAEYGGTDTQYF. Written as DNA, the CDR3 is TGTGCCAGCAGTTACCGGGCGGAATATGGGGGCACAGATACGCAGTATTTT.

The CDR3 region is CASSLVHSYNEQFF. The CDR3 nucleotides are TGTGCCAGCAGCTTAGTTCACAGCTACAATGAGCAGTTCTTC. The rearrangement joins TRBV11-2 to TRBJ2-1; no definite D call. The germline gives CDR1 SGHAT, CDR2 FQNNGV. CDR3 length: 14 residues. Trimming took off 1 base at V and 3 bases at J, with 7 bases between the two ends.